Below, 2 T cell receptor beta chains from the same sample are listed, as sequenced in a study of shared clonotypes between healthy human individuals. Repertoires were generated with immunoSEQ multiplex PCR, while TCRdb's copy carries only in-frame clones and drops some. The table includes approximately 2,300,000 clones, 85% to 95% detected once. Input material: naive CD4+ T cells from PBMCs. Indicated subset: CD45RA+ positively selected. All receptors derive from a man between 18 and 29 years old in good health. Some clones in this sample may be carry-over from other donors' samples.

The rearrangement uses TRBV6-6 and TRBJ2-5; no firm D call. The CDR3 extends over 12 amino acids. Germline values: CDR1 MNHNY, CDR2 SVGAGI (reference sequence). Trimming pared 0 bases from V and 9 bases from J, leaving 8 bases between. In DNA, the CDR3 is TGTGCCAGCAGTTACTCTATCGAAGCCCAGTACTTC. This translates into CASSYSIEAQYF.

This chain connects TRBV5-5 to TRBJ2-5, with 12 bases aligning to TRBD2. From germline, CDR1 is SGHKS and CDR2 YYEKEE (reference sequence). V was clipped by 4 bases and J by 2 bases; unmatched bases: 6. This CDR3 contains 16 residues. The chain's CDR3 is CASSPGLAGNQETQYF. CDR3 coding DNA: TGTGCCAGCAGCCCCGGACTAGCGGGAAATCAAGAGACCCAGTACTTC.